This T cell receptor (beta chain) appears in the sequencing data of a study of neoadjuvant anti-PD-1 for oral cavity cancer. Study-wide context: Patients without progression received a fourth nivolumab dose around day 43, then surgical resection on days 50-56.

This CDR3 is built from 14 residues. Deletions cut 5 bases from V and 0 bases from J, with 11 bases between. The V gene's germline CDR1 is SGHTA and CDR2 FQGTGA. Data came from immunoSEQ multiplex PCR; TCRdb stores just in-frame clones and leaves some out. The sample records about 14,000 clones, approximately 70% being singletons. The origin of this receptor is a person between 35 and 79 years old with oral cavity squamous cell carcinoma. V is TRBV7-3 and J is TRBJ2-7, with D tentatively TRBD1 (6 bases). Here the sequenced sample was PBMCs, taken before nivolumab (anti-PD-1) treatment. The CDR3 nucleotides read TGTGCCAGCAGCCCCAGACAGGACTCCTACGAGCAGTACTTC. This sequence encodes CASSPRQDSYEQYF.